The present T cell receptor (beta chain) was sequenced within a study of cytomegalovirus exposure and HLA in healthy donors. The donors gave bone marrow, and they were healthy. Comment on this clone: The antigen is unknown.

Study-level points and caveats: Per a later analysis, roughly 17,000 TCR beta sequences showed association with HLA alleles at 0.05 false discovery rate. Follow-up analysis later connected one missense variant in DCLRE1C with trimming of TCR beta V- and J-genes.

Researchers ran the PCR with 60 Vbeta and 13 Jbeta primers. Data came from immunoSEQ multiplex PCR; TCRdb stores just in-frame clones and leaves some out. The sample holds more than 110,000 clones; less than 10% are singletons and the top ten take under 2%. Germline CDR1 is SGHTA and CDR2 is FQGNSA. V shed 5 bases and J shed 0 bases, with 13 bases lying between them. This CDR3 has 15 residues. This chain connects TRBV7-2 to TRBJ1-1; D uncertain. This TCR came from a man over 45 in good health and CMV-seronegative. Sequencing was done on a sample of PBMCs. The CDR3 sequence is CASSHVTGMNTEAFF. CDR3 bases: TGTGCCAGCAGCCACGTGACCGGGATGAACACTGAAGCTTTCTTT.